This is a list of T cell receptor beta chains from one sample in a study of blood T cells in healthy people across ages. Each CDR3 protein is one row after TCRdb ran MiXCR on the 5' RACE reads. The sample includes hundreds of thousands of distinct CDR3 sequences, around 25% of them seen just once. This same sample was also taken into another study, of T cells of mothers and their children.

The specimen sequenced was blood. These receptors were obtained from a boy younger than 18 in good health. The CDR3 runs from the conserved cysteine through the conserved F or W. The D gene is left open where the match is weak. Clone size is given for some rows only: seen once, a few or many times, or a class if the clone is expanded.

>-|TRBJ2-2|-|TRBV11-2
TGTGCCAGCAGCTTAGATCCCGGGGCCGGACCCGGGGAGCTGTTTTTT
CASSLDPGAGPGELFF
>-|TRBJ1-6|-|TRBV28
TGTGCCACCGGACAGTCATCCTCCTATAATTCACCCCTCCACTTT
CATGQSSSYNSPLHF
>few|TRBJ2-3|TRBD2|TRBV27
TGTGCCAGCAGTTTACGGGGGGGCCGTATAGATACGCAGTATTTT
CASSLRGGRIDTQYF
>-|TRBJ1-4|-|TRBV10-3
TGTGCCATCCGTAGCGGGGACCAGGGTGGCGAAAAACTGTTTTTT
CAIRSGDQGGEKLFF
>few|TRBJ2-7|-|TRBV5-1
TGCGCCAGCAGCCTCTCAGAGGTAATGGGTTACGAGCAGTACTTC
CASSLSEVMGYEQYF
>few|TRBJ2-5|-|TRBV13
TGTGCCAGCAGCCGATTCGGGACTCCGCAAGAGACCCAGTACTTC
CASSRFGTPQETQYF
>-|TRBJ2-3|TRBD2|TRBV12-3/TRBV12-4
TGTGCCAGCAGTCCAGCGGGGATCACAGATACGCAGTATTTT
CASSPAGITDTQYF
>-|TRBJ2-1|TRBD2|TRBV7-3
TGTGCCAGCAGCTCCTCCGGACTAGCGGGGGAGAATGAGCAGTTCTTC
CASSSSGLAGENEQFF
>-|TRBJ1-2|-|TRBV12-3/TRBV12-4
TGTGCCAGCAGTTTTAGGCCCATAAGGGGGGCGCGTGGCTACACCTTC
CASSFRPIRGARGYTF
>-|TRBJ2-5|-|TRBV15
TGTGCCACCAGCAGAGATGGAAAGTACCAAGAGACCCAGTACTTC
CATSRDGKYQETQYF
>-|TRBJ2-2|-|TRBV11-2
TGTGCCAGCAGCTCCCGGAAGGCCCGAACCGGGGAGCTGTTTTTT
CASSSRKARTGELFF
>-|TRBJ1-1|TRBD1|TRBV28
TGTGCCAGCCACCGAACAGGGGCATCAGAAGCTTTCTTT
CASHRTGASEAFF
>-|TRBJ1-3|-|TRBV12-3/TRBV12-4
TGTGCCAGCAGCAAGCTTATCGGGGGACAACGCTCTGGAAACACCATATATTTT
CASSKLIGGQRSGNTIYF
>few|TRBJ1-4|-|TRBV5-1
TGCGCCAGCAGCTTGGAGGGGCTACTTAATGAAAAACTGTTTTTT
CASSLEGLLNEKLFF
>few|TRBJ2-7|-|TRBV6-2/TRBV6-3
TGTGCCAGCAGTTACGGGTGGCGCGGGGCGAGCTCCTACGAGCAGTACTTC
CASSYGWRGASSYEQYF
>-|TRBJ1-2|TRBD1|TRBV12-5
TGTGCTAGTGGTTTGCCAAGGGCCCAGGGGGATGGCTACACCTTC
CASGLPRAQGDGYTF
>few|TRBJ2-1|-|TRBV29-1
TGCAGCGTTGAAGGTACTAGGGACAATGAGCAGTTCTTC
CSVEGTRDNEQFF
>-|TRBJ1-3|TRBD1|TRBV5-1
TGCGCCAGCAGCTTACTGGCTACACAGGGGTCTGGAAACACCATATATTTT
CASSLLATQGSGNTIYF
>few|TRBJ2-1|-|TRBV11-2
TGTGCCAGCAGCTTATCCCCGGCTAGCTCCTACAATGAGCAGTTCTTC
CASSLSPASSYNEQFF
>once|TRBJ1-5|-|TRBV5-1
TGCGCCAGCAGCTTGGAAGGAAAAACGCCCCAGCATTTT
CASSLEGKTPQHF
>once|TRBJ2-1|-|TRBV14
TGTGCCAGCAGCCTGCGAGCGCGGAGCTCCTACAATGAGCAGTTCTTC
CASSLRARSSYNEQFF
>-|TRBJ1-6|-|TRBV6-5
TGTGCCAGCAGTTACTTACAGGGAGGTTCACCCCTCCACTTT
CASSYLQGGSPLHF
>few|TRBJ2-1|-|TRBV21-1
TGTGCCAGCAGCGCGATGGAACGGGACTACAATGAGCAGTTCTTC
CASSAMERDYNEQFF
>-|TRBJ2-1|-|TRBV11-2
TGTGCCAGCAGCCCCGGGTTTCGGGGGGCCCCGTTCTACAATGAGCAGTTCTTC
CASSPGFRGAPFYNEQFF
>-|TRBJ2-7|TRBD1|TRBV5-1
TGCGCCAGCAGCTCCCTGACAGGGTCCACCTACGAGCAGTACTTC
CASSSLTGSTYEQYF
>few|TRBJ1-1|-|TRBV4-2
TGTGCCAGCAGCCAAGGACCAGCCACTGAAGCTTTCTTT
CASSQGPATEAFF
>-|TRBJ1-1|-|TRBV9
TGTGCCAGCAGCCCCCCGAGGGGCGCTGAAGCTTTCTTT
CASSPPRGAEAFF
>few|TRBJ2-5|-|TRBV2
TGTGCCAGCTTGACGGAACAAGAGACCCAGTACTTC
CASLTEQETQYF
>once|TRBJ1-3|TRBD1|TRBV10-3
TGTGCCATCAGTGGGCGTACGGACAGGGACGGAAACACCATATATTTT
CAISGRTDRDGNTIYF
>-|TRBJ2-3|-|TRBV5-1
TGCGCCAGCAGCTTGGATGGGGGGATCACAGATACGCAGTATTTT
CASSLDGGITDTQYF
>few|TRBJ2-2|-|TRBV7-3
TGTGCCAGCACAGGGGGGGGGAACACCGGGGAGCTGTTTTTT
CASTGGGNTGELFF
>many|TRBJ2-4|-|TRBV18
TGTGCCAGCTCACCCTTAGGCGAGATTCAGTACTTC
CASSPLGEIQYF
>few|TRBJ1-3|-|TRBV7-9
TGTGCCAGCAGAGACGGGGATCCCTTCTCTGGAAACACCATATATTTT
CASRDGDPFSGNTIYF
>-|TRBJ1-4|-|TRBV25-1
TGTGCCAGCGGTCTCGGGGAACTGTTTTTT
CASGLGELFF
>few|TRBJ1-2|-|TRBV29-1
TGCAGTGGGGAAGCCAGGAACTATGGCTACACCTTC
CSGEARNYGYTF
>few|TRBJ2-6|-|TRBV30
TGTGCCTGGAGTGCGAAGGGAATCTCTGGGGCCAACGTCCTGACTTTC
CAWSAKGISGANVLTF
>-|TRBJ2-1|-|TRBV27
TGTGCCAGCAGTTTGTTTTTAGGGCATGAGCAGTTCTTC
CASSLFLGHEQFF
>many|TRBJ2-5|TRBD1|TRBV12-3/TRBV12-4
TGTGCCAGCAGTTCGCAACAGACAGGGGTCCCAAAGTACTTC
CASSSQQTGVPKYF
>-|TRBJ2-5|-|TRBV3-1
TGTGCCAGCAGCCAATACAGAGAGACCCAGTACTTC
CASSQYRETQYF
>few|TRBJ2-5|-|TRBV4-1
TGCGCCAGCAGCCAAGCCATGTACCAAGAGACCCAGTACTTC
CASSQAMYQETQYF
>once|TRBJ1-5|-|TRBV3-1
TGTGCCAGCAGCCTGGGACCAACGGGGAGCAATCAGCCCCAGCATTTT
CASSLGPTGSNQPQHF